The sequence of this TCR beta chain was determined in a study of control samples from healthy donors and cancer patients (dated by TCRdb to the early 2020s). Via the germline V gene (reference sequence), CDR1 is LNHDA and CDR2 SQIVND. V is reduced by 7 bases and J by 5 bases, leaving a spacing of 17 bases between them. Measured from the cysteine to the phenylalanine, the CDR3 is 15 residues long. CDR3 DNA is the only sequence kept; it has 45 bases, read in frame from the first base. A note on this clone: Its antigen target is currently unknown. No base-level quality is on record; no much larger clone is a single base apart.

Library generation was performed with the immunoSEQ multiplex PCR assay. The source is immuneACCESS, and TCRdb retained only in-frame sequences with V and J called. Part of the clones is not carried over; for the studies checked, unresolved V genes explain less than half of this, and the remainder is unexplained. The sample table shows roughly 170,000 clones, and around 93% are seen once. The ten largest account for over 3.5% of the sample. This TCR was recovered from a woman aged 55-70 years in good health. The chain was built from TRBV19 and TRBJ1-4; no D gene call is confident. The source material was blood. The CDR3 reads CASISNGGINEKLFF. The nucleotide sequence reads TGTGCCAGTATTTCTAACGGTGGGATAAATGAAAAACTGTTTTTT.